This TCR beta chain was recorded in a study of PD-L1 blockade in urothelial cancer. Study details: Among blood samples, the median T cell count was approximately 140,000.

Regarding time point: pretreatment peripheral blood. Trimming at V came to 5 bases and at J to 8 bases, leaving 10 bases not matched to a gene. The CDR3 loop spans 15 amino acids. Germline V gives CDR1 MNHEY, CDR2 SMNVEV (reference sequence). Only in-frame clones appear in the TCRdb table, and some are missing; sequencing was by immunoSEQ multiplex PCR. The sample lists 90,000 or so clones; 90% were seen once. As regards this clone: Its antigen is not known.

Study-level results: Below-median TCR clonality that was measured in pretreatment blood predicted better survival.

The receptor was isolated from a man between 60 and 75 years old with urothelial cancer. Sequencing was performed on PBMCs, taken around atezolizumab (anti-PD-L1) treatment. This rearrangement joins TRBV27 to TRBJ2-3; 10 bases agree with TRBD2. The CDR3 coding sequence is TGTGCCAGCAGTAGAGCTAGCGGGAGAGCTGTTACGCAGTATTTT. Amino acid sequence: CASSRASGRAVTQYF.